A single sample is the source of the 30 T cell receptor beta chains below, sequenced in a study of beta chain features in type 1 diabetes. Investigators reverse transcribed all isolated RNA, so they sequenced expressed TCRB transcripts. Profiling relied on immunoSEQ multiplex PCR, and the TCRdb table lists in-frame clones only, not all of them. The profile shows about 260,000 clones, approximately 24% of them singletons. For these receptors, no antigen is known. Findings and caveats of the study: Patients with Type 1 diabetes showed moderately but significantly shorter TCRB CDR3s in all four CD4+ subsets.

Source material: naive CD4+ T cells from blood. The receptor source for this set is a woman aged 25 to 45 with type 1 diabetes.

The chain has TRBV5-4 and TRBJ2-5, with TRBD1 as a possible D gene (6 bases). The V gene lost 6 bases and the J gene lost 2 bases, with 14 bases spanning the gap. This CDR3 is 14 amino acids long. Germline CDR1 and CDR2: SGHNT and YYREEE (reference sequence). The CDR3 coding sequence is TGTGCCAGCACCACCGGACAGACACAAGAGACCCAGTACTTC. Residues: CASTTGQTQETQYF.

The chain has TRBV5-4 and TRBJ2-4; 9 nucleotides line up with TRBD1. Trimming removed 4 bases from V and 5 bases from J; junction bases left unmatched: 10. Per the germline V gene, CDR1 is SGHNT and CDR2 is YYREEE (reference sequence). This CDR3 has 16 amino acids. The CDR3 sequence is CASSTRTGVMENIQYF. CDR3 bases: TGTGCCAGCAGCACCAGGACAGGGGTTATGGAAAACATTCAGTACTTC.

There are a few counts of this clone. CDR3: CASSEWPDRGEQFF. In DNA, the CDR3 is TGTGCCAGCAGTGAATGGCCGGACAGGGGAGAGCAGTTCTTC. The V gene is TRBV25-1, the J gene TRBJ2-1; 9 nucleotides line up with TRBD1. V shed 1 base, J shed 10 bases, and the junction held 5 bases outside the gene matches. Germline V gene sequence: CDR1 MGHDK, CDR2 SYGVNS. CDR3 size: 14 residues.

This clone was counted a few times. This sequence joins TRBV27 and TRBJ2-7, with D possibly matching TRBD1 (7 bases). The CDR3 is made up of 18 amino acids. V dropped 5 bases and J dropped 0 bases, with 23 bases sitting between them. The germline V gene has CDR1 MNHEY and CDR2 SMNVEV (reference sequence). As DNA, the CDR3 is TGTGCCAGCAGTCCCCGGCGGAGGGGGCTACTTCCCTCCTACGAGCAGTACTTC. Amino acid sequence: CASSPRRRGLLPSYEQYF.

The chain links TRBV7-9 to TRBJ2-3; a weak D match, TRBD2 (5 bases). V was pared by 0 bases and J by 1 base, with 11 bases between. Per the germline V gene, CDR1 is SEHNR and CDR2 is FQNEAQ (reference sequence). The CDR3 sequence is 16 residues long. The DNA for the CDR3 is TGTGCCAGCAGCTTAGCGAGGGCAGTCGGCACAGATACGCAGTATTTT. Its translation is CASSLARAVGTDTQYF. Using reference TRBV7-9 and TRBJ2-3 for the parts outside the CDR3, the full variable domain is DTGVSQNPRHKITKRGQNVTFRCDPISEHNRLYWYRQTLGQGPEFLTYFQNEAQLEKSRLLSDRFSAERPKGSFSTLEIQRTEQGDSAMYLCASSLARAVGTDTQYFGPGTRLTVL.

The V call is TRBV27, the J call TRBJ2-6; no clear D gene. The V and J ends lost 5 bases and 4 bases respectively, with 12 bases between them. Germline CDR1 MNHEY, CDR2 SMNVEV (reference sequence). CDR3 length equals 15 residues. Here the CDR3 DNA reads TGTGCCAGCAGTCGCCCGGGTGGCGGGGCCAACGTCCTGACTTTC. Protein product: CASSRPGGGANVLTF.

This chain links TRBV4-1 with TRBJ1-5; the D is unclear. From germline, CDR1 is MGHRA and CDR2 YSYEKL. The V and J ends lost 0 bases and 6 bases respectively, with 9 bases between them. The CDR3 sequence is 14 residues long. CDR3 DNA: TGCGCCAGCAGCCAAGATCGGAGGCGTCAGCCCCAGCATTTT. It codes for CASSQDRRRQPQHF.

This clone occurred a few times. The chain combines TRBV7-9 with TRBJ2-1, with 15 bases lining up with TRBD2. Per the germline V gene, CDR1 is SEHNR and CDR2 is FQNEAQ (reference sequence). The J segment lost 6 bases and the V segment lost 5 bases, leaving 8 bases of the junction unmatched. CDR3 size: 17 residues. This chain's CDR3 is CASSPGLAGGPLNEQFF. CDR3 nucleotide sequence: TGTGCCAGCAGCCCGGGACTAGCGGGAGGCCCCCTCAATGAGCAGTTCTTC.

V and J are TRBV14 and TRBJ2-7; possibly TRBD2 for D (5 bases). Germline CDR1 reads SGHDN; CDR2 reads FVKESK. V was cut by 4 bases and J by 2 bases, with 6 bases left in between. The CDR3 has 12 residues. CDR3 amino acids: CASSLGAYEQYF. As DNA, the CDR3 is TGTGCCAGCAGCCTCGGGGCCTACGAGCAGTACTTC.

This clone showed up just a few times. This chain connects TRBV9 to TRBJ2-7; possible D gene TRBD2, 5 bases. CDR1 is SGDLS and CDR2 is YYNGEE in the germline V gene. The CDR3 covers 13 residues. V gave up 4 bases and J gave up 2 bases, with 10 bases separating them. CDR3 coding DNA: TGTGCCAGCAGCCGCGAGGGTACCTACGAGCAGTACTTC. Encoded protein: CASSREGTYEQYF.

This clone came up a few times. The chain is built from TRBV4-1 and TRBJ2-5; possibly TRBD2 for D (5 bases). This CDR3 region has 14 residues. Germline V CDR1 and CDR2: MGHRA, YSYEKL. V lost 1 base and J lost 4, with 10 bases in between. The CDR3 sequence is CASSQGVARETQYF. As DNA, the CDR3 is TGCGCCAGCAGCCAAGGAGTAGCGCGAGAGACCCAGTACTTC.

The chain uses TRBV30 and TRBJ1-5, with D hard to call. CDR1 is GTSNPN and CDR2 is SVGIG in the germline V gene (reference sequence). The CDR3 spans 13 residues. Trimming removed 0 bases at V and 3 bases at J, with 6 bases between. This CDR3 is CAWSVRVNQPQHF. The CDR3 region has the DNA TGTGCCTGGAGTGTACGGGTCAATCAGCCCCAGCATTTT.

The chain links TRBV7-3 to TRBJ1-5; 7 nucleotides align to TRBD1. Germline V gene data show CDR1 as SGHTA and CDR2 as FQGTGA. The V segment lost 4 bases and the J segment 4 bases; nucleotides outside the gene matches: 13. The CDR3 covers 17 residues. CDR3 residues: CASSSQFDRDGNQPQHF. In DNA, the CDR3 is TGTGCCAGCAGCTCCCAATTTGACAGGGATGGGAATCAGCCCCAGCATTTT.

This clone was counted only a few times. The rearrangement joins TRBV4-2 to TRBJ2-3; possibly TRBD2 for D (6 bases). Per germline, CDR1 LGHNA and CDR2 YNFKEQ. The CDR3 is 16 amino acids. V dropped 1 base and J dropped 2 bases, with 13 bases sitting between them. The CDR3 here is CASSQVEGLDTDTQYF. In nucleotides, the CDR3 is TGTGCCAGCAGCCAAGTGGAGGGATTGGACACAGATACGCAGTATTTT.

The rearrangement uses TRBV2 and TRBJ1-2, with 8 bases matching TRBD1. CDR1 and CDR2 from the germline V gene are SNHLY and FYNNEI. The V segment lost 6 bases and the J segment 5 bases; nucleotides outside the gene matches: 8. This CDR3 has 14 residues. CDR3 in DNA: TGTGCCAGCAGGCGCGGACAGGGAATTTATGGCTACACCTTC. It codes for CASRRGQGIYGYTF. Combining the CDR3 with reference TRBV2 and TRBJ1-2 gives the whole variable domain EPEVTQTPSHQVTQMGQEVILRCVPISNHLYFYWYRQILGQKVEFLVSFYNNEISEKSEIFDDQFSVERPDGSNFTLKIRSTKLEDSAMYFCASRRGQGIYGYTFGSGTRLTVV.

The chain uses TRBV10-2 and TRBJ2-3; D perhaps matches TRBD1 (6 bases). There are 12 residues in the CDR3. The germline V and J ends were trimmed by 2 bases and 6 bases, with 6 bases remaining between them. Germline CDR1 and CDR2: WSHSY and SAAADI. The CDR3 DNA reads as TGCGCCAGCAGTGAGCAGGGGGATACGCAGTATTTT. Its protein is CASSEQGDTQYF.

The genes are TRBV28 and TRBJ2-5; the D is unclear. In germline, CDR1 is MDHEN, CDR2 SYDVKM. This CDR3 spans 12 amino acids. The germline V and J ends were trimmed by 4 bases and 4 bases, with 7 bases remaining between them. The CDR3 here is CASSSNGETQYF. The CDR3 DNA reads as TGTGCCAGCAGTTCAAACGGAGAGACCCAGTACTTC.

The chain combines TRBV30 with TRBJ2-1, with TRBD1 matching 8 bases. There are 15 residues in the CDR3. Germline values: CDR1 GTSNPN, CDR2 SVGIG (reference sequence). The trim removed 4 bases at V and 3 bases at J, leaving 8 bases unmatched. CDR3 protein: CAWNVRTGSYNEQFF. The CDR3 DNA sequence: TGTGCCTGGAACGTCCGGACAGGGAGCTACAATGAGCAGTTCTTC.

The gene calls are TRBV30 and TRBJ2-3; TRBD2 matches 7 bases. Trimming took 1 base from V and 2 from J; bases not matched to a gene: 3. This CDR3 comprises 14 residues. CDR1 and CDR2 from the germline V gene are GTSNPN and SVGIG (reference sequence). The CDR3 here is CAWSDRDYTDTQYF. The CDR3 DNA follows: TGTGCCTGGAGTGACCGGGACTACACAGATACGCAGTATTTT.

This clone has more than one count but fewer than ten. The chain couples TRBV7-9 to TRBJ2-1; 14 bases are a match to TRBD2. The CDR3 consists of 16 residues. V trimming: 7 bases; J trimming: 0 bases; junction bases outside the gene matches: 2. Germline CDR1 SEHNR, CDR2 FQNEAQ (reference sequence). CDR3 in DNA: TGTGCCAGCATCGGGACTAGCGGGAGCTCCTACAATGAGCAGTTCTTC. Encoded protein: CASIGTSGSSYNEQFF.

This clone was seen once. The V call is TRBV30, the J call TRBJ1-1; possible D gene TRBD1, 5 bases. The CDR3 runs 15 residues. Trimming left V 0 bases short and J 8 bases short, with 19 bases between. Germline CDR1 reads GTSNPN; CDR2 reads SVGIG (reference sequence). The CDR3 is CAWSVGRTLAREAFF. CDR3 sequence (DNA): TGTGCCTGGAGTGTCGGAAGGACACTGGCCCGCGAAGCTTTCTTT. The full variable domain, its missing parts supplied by reference TRBV30 and TRBJ1-1, is SQTIHQWPATLVQPVGSPLSLECTVEGTSNPNLYWYRQAAGRGLQLLFYSVGIGQISSEVPQNLSASRPQDRQFILSSKKLLLSDSGFYLCAWSVGRTLAREAFFGQGTRLTVV.

The chain uses TRBV4-1 and TRBJ2-1, with 8 bases matching TRBD2. This CDR3 has 17 amino acids. The junction had 8 bases not matched to a gene; V was cut back by 1 base and J by 3 bases. Germline V CDR1 and CDR2: MGHRA, YSYEKL. The CDR3 protein is CASSQGLLAAVYNEQFF. The CDR3 DNA follows: TGCGCCAGCAGCCAAGGTTTACTAGCGGCGGTCTACAATGAGCAGTTCTTC.

The chain couples TRBV29-1 to TRBJ2-1; 14 bases fit TRBD2. The CDR3 loop spans 15 amino acids. CDR1 SQVTM and CDR2 ANQGSEA come from the germline V gene. Trimming cost V 7 bases and J 9 bases; bases outside gene matches: 11. CDR3: CSGGGPGLAGVEQFF. CDR3 nucleotides: TGCAGCGGGGGAGGCCCGGGACTAGCGGGAGTTGAGCAGTTCTTC.

V is TRBV29-1 and J is TRBJ1-1; D not certain. Germline CDR1 SQVTM, CDR2 ANQGSEA. The germline V and J ends were trimmed by 8 bases and 0 bases, with 13 bases remaining between them. The CDR3 consists of 13 residues. Here the CDR3 reads CSSYSPMNTEAFF. In DNA form, the CDR3 reads TGCAGCTCGTACAGTCCCATGAACACTGAAGCTTTCTTT.

This clone turned up a few times. V gene TRBV7-9 combines with J gene TRBJ2-2; 9 positions agree with TRBD2. The V and J ends lost 5 bases and 4 bases, in that order; junction bases with no gene match: 11. The CDR3 runs to 17 residues. CDR1 and CDR2 (germline): SEHNR, FQNEAQ (reference sequence). The CDR3 region has the DNA TGTGCCAGCAGCCCCCGGGTAGCGGGAGCTTCCACCGGGGAGCTGTTTTTT. Amino acids: CASSPRVAGASTGELFF.

CDR3 DNA sequence: TGTGCCAGCTCACCACCCGCGGTGGTCAATGAGCAGTTCTTC. It translates to CASSPPAVVNEQFF. The chain is built from TRBV18 and TRBJ2-1; D is undetermined. V was trimmed by 0 bases and J by 6 bases, leaving 9 bases between them. The CDR3 contains 14 residues. Germline CDR1 is KGHSH and CDR2 is LQKENI.

This chain uses TRBV10-3 with TRBJ2-2, with 9 positions matching TRBD2. V lost 6 bases and J lost 8; bases outside the gene matches: 4. The CDR3 totals 13 residues. CDR1 and CDR2 (germline): ENHRY, SYGVKD. The CDR3 protein is CAIRRLADGELFF. CDR3 sequence (DNA): TGTGCCATCAGAAGACTAGCGGATGGGGAGCTGTTTTTT.

This clone came up a few times. The chain is built from TRBV10-3 and TRBJ2-1, with D possibly TRBD2 on 6 matching bases. Germline assignment: CDR1 ENHRY and CDR2 SYGVKD. The germline V and J ends were trimmed by 6 bases and 1 base, with 10 bases remaining between them. The length of the CDR3 is 14 residues. The CDR3 nucleotides read TGTGCCATCAGCGGGAGTGAATCCTACAATGAGCAGTTCTTC. This codes for CAISGSESYNEQFF.

The chain uses TRBV7-9 and TRBJ1-1; TRBD1 aligns across 7 bases. The trim removed 5 bases at V and 2 bases at J, leaving 5 bases unmatched. This CDR3 is 14 amino acids long. Germline V gene sequence: CDR1 SEHNR, CDR2 FQNEAQ (reference sequence). CDR3 loop: CASSRRGLNTEAFF. In DNA form, the CDR3 reads TGTGCCAGCAGCCGTAGGGGGCTTAACACTGAAGCTTTCTTT.

This clone showed up just a few times. The chain joins TRBV5-6 to TRBJ2-3; D may be TRBD2 (6 bases). Trimming took off 4 bases at V and 4 bases at J, with 16 bases between the two ends. The V gene's germline CDR1 is SGHDT and CDR2 YYEEEE. The CDR3 runs 15 residues. The CDR3 reads CASSGTTSFADTQYF. The CDR3 bases are TGTGCCAGCAGCGGAACGACTAGTTTTGCAGATACGCAGTATTTT.